Here is one TCR beta chain with its context. This sample was included in a study of OX40 agonist ivuxolimab in advanced cancers. For the study at large: An agonistic anti-OX40 (CD134) antibody, ivuxolimab, was used to treat the patients.

Sequencing was performed with immunoSEQ multiplex PCR; in TCRdb, only in-frame clones are kept and a portion is missing. The sample lists roughly 62,000 clones, about 86% seen once, with 0.88% in the top ten. V was trimmed by 0 bases and J by 5 bases, leaving 27 bases between them. Germline CDR1 and CDR2: SGHTS and YDEGEE. The CDR3 is 20 residues long. The source material was CD4+ or CD8+ T cells sorted from blood, sampled in a trial of the OX40 agonist ivuxolimab. The chain is built from TRBV5-8 and TRBJ2-1; D perhaps matches TRBD1 (6 bases). The TCR originated in an adult with an advanced solid tumor such as melanoma, head and neck, liver or kidney cancer. CDR3 coding DNA: TGTGCCAGCAGCTTGGTATATCCTCCTCCGGGACAAATAACCCACAATGAGCAGTTCTTC. Residues: CASSLVYPPPGQITHNEQFF.